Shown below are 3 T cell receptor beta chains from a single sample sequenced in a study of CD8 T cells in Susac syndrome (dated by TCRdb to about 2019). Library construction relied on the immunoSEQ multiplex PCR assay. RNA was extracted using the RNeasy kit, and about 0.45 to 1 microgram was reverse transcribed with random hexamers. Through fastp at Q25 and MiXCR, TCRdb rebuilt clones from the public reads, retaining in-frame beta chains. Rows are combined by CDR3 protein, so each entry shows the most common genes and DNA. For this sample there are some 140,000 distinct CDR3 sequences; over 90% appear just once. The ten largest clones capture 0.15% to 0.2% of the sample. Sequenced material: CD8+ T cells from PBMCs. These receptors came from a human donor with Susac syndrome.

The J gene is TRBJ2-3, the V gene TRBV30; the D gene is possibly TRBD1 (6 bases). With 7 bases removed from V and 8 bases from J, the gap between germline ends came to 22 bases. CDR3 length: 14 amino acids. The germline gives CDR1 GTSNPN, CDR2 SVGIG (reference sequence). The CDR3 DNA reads TGTGCCTTAGGACAGCGCGATGGGAGAGGTACGCAGTATTTT. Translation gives CALGQRDGRGTQYF.

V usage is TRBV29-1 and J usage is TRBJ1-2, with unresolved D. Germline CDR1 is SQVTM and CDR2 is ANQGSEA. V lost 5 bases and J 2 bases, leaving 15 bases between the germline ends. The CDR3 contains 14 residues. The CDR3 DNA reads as TGCAGCGTTCCCAACCCCGACAAGAACTATGGCTACACCTTC. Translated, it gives CSVPNPDKNYGYTF.

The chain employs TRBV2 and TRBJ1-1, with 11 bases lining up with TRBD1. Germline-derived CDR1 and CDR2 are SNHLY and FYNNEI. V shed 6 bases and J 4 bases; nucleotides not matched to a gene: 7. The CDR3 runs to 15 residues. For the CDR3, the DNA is TGTGCCAGCAGGAAGGACAGGGGGCAGGGCACTGAAGCTTTCTTT. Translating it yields CASRKDRGQGTEAFF.